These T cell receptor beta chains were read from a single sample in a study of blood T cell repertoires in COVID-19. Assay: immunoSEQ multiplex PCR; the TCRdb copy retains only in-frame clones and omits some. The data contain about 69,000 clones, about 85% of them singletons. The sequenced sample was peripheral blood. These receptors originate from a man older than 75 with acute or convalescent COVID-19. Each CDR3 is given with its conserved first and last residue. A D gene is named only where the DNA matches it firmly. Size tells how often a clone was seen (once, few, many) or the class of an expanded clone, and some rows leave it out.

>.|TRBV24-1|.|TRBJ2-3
TGTGCCACCAGTGATAAGGGGACCAGGGGAAGCACAGATACGCAGTATTTT
CATSDKGTRGSTDTQYF
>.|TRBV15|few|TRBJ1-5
TGTGCCACCAGCAGTCTACAGGGAGTTGGTGATCAGCCCCAGCATTTT
CATSSLQGVGDQPQHF
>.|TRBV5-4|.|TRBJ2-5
TGTGCCAGCAGCTTGCAGTTGGTGGGGAGGGAGACCCAGTACTTC
CASSLQLVGRETQYF
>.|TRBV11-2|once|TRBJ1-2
TGTGCCAGCAGTTATGGACAGAACTATGGCTACACCTTC
CASSYGQNYGYTF
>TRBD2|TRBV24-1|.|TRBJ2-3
TGTGCCACCAGTGATTTTAGCGGGAGGGCCGCAGATACGCAGTATTTT
CATSDFSGRAADTQYF
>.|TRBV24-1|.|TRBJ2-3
TGTGCCGCTATCCGGGATCTTAAACCTTCAGATACGCAGTATTTT
CAAIRDLKPSDTQYF
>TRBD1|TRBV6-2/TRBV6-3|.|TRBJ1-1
TGTGCCAGCAGTTACCCTTCGGACAGGGGAAACACTGAAGCTTTCTTT
CASSYPSDRGNTEAFF
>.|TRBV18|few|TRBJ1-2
TGTGCCAGCTCACTAACCGCTGGCCCCTATGGCTACACCTTC
CASSLTAGPYGYTF
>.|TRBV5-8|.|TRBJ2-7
TGTGCCAGTGGGGGCCGAAGGAACGAGCAGTACTTC
CASGGRRNEQYF
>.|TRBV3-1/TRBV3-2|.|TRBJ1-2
TGTGCCAGCAGCCCCCTAAGAGGGAACTATGGCTACACCTTC
CASSPLRGNYGYTF
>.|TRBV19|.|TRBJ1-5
TGTGCCAGTAGTATGTTCGGGGGTGGTCAGCCCCAGCATTTT
CASSMFGGGQPQHF
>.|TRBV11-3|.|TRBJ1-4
TGTGCCAGCAGCAGAATTAGCGACGAAAAACTGTTTTTT
CASSRISDEKLFF
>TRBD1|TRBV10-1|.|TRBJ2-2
TGCGCCAGCAGCCGGACAGGCGGACTCACCGGGGAGCTGTTTTTT
CASSRTGGLTGELFF
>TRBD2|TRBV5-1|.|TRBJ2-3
TGCGCCACCTCCGGACTAGCGCCCTACACAGATACGCAGTATTTT
CATSGLAPYTDTQYF
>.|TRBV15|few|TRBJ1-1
TGTGCCGCACGAGACGGACATCTTACTGAAGCTTTCTTT
CAARDGHLTEAFF
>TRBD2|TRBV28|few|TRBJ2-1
TGTGCCAGCAGTCTCCCTAGCGGGAGGACCAATGAGCAGTTCTTC
CASSLPSGRTNEQFF
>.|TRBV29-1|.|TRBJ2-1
TGCAGCGTGGGACTGGCGAACTCCTACAATGAGCAGTTCTTC
CSVGLANSYNEQFF
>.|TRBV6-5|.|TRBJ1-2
TGTGCCAGCAGTTACTCGGGCCTCCTGGGCGGCTACACCTTC
CASSYSGLLGGYTF
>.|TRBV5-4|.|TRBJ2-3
TGTGCCACCCAGGAAGGAGGGACAGATACGCAGTATTTT
CATQEGGTDTQYF
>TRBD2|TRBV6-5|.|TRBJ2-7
TGTGCCAGCAGTTACTCGGGACTAGCAGCCTACGAGCAGTACTTC
CASSYSGLAAYEQYF
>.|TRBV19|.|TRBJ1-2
TGTGCCACCCGACCCGAGGGTAACTATGGCTACACCTTC
CATRPEGNYGYTF
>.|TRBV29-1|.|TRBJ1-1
TGCAGCGTTGAAGATACTGGGAGGGGCACTGAAGCTTTCTTT
CSVEDTGRGTEAFF
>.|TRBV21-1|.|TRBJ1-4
TGTGCCAACAGGGACAGCTCTAATGAAAAACTGTTTTTT
CANRDSSNEKLFF
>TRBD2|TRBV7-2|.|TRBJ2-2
TGTGCCAGCAGCTTAGGGCGGGAGCCTGGCACCGGGGAGCTGTTTTTT
CASSLGREPGTGELFF
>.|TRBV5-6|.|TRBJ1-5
TGTGCCAGCAGTCTTGGAGTCGGCAATCAGCCCCAGCATTTT
CASSLGVGNQPQHF
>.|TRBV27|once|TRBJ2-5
TGTGCCAGCAGTTTAACAGCCGGAGAGACCCAGTACTTC
CASSLTAGETQYF
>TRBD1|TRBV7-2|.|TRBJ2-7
TGTGCCAGCAGCGCACGGGACAGTACCTACGAGCAGTACTTC
CASSARDSTYEQYF
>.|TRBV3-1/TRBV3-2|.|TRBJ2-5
TGTGCCAGCAGCCAAGACCCAAACTTGGACAGAGGAGAGACCCAGTACTTC
CASSQDPNLDRGETQYF
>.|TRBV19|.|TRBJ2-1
TGTGCCACCACAGACCCCCTTAGAACCTACAATGAGCAGTTCTTC
CATTDPLRTYNEQFF
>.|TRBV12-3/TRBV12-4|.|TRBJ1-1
TGTGCCAGCAGTCGACAGAACACTGAAGCTTTCTTT
CASSRQNTEAFF
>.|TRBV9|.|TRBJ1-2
TGTGCCAGCAGCTTACTCACAGGGACCTATGGCTACACCTTC
CASSLLTGTYGYTF
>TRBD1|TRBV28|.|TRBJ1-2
TGTGCCAGCAGTTTAAACAGGGGCGGGGATAAGGGTTGGGGCTACACCTTC
CASSLNRGGDKGWGYTF
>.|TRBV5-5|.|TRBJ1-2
TGTGCCAGCAGCTACGACATCGGTAATGGCTACACCTTC
CASSYDIGNGYTF
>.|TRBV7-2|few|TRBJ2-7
TGTGCCAGCAGCTTGGGTCGTCAGGGTAACGAGCAGTACTTC
CASSLGRQGNEQYF
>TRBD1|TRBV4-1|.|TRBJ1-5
TGCGCCAGCAGCCAGACAGGGGTAAATCAGCCCCAGCATTTT
CASSQTGVNQPQHF
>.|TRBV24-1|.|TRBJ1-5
TGTGCCACCAGTGATCCTAGGGGTGGTAGCAATCAGCCCCAGCATTTT
CATSDPRGGSNQPQHF
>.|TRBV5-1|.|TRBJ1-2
TGCGCCAGCAGCAGCCAACCCGGCGGAGTCCATGGCTACACCTTC
CASSSQPGGVHGYTF
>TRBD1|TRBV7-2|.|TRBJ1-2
TGTGCCAGCAGCCCGGACAGGTCTGATGGCTACACCTTC
CASSPDRSDGYTF
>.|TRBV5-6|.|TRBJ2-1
TGTGCCAGCAGCTTGAGGAGGAAGAGCTCCTACAATGAGCAGTTCTTC
CASSLRRKSSYNEQFF
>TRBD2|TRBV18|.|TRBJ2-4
TGTGCCAGCTCACAGTTAGCGGGGGCCCAAAACATTCAGTACTTC
CASSQLAGAQNIQYF
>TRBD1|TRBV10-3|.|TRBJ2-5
TGTGCCATCAGTCATGGGACAGGGGTAGGCCAAGAGACCCAGTACTTC
CAISHGTGVGQETQYF
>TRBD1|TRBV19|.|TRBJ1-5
TGTGCCAGTAGTATAGATCAGGGGGCCCTTAGCAATCAGCCCCAGCATTTT
CASSIDQGALSNQPQHF
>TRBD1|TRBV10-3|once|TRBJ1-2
TGTGCCATCAAAGGACAGGGAAACTATGGCTACACCTTC
CAIKGQGNYGYTF
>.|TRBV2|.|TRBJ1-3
TGTGCCAGCAGCGATTCCGGACAATCCTCTGGAAACACCATATATTTT
CASSDSGQSSGNTIYF
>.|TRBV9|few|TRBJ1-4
TGTGCCAGCAGCGTAGGTAGGGAGGCGAATGAAAAACTGTTTTTT
CASSVGREANEKLFF
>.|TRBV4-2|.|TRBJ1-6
TGTGCCAGCAGCCAAGAAATATCACCCCTCCACTTT
CASSQEISPLHF
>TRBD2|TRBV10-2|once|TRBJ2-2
TGCGCCAGCAGTGGGGCGGGGACTAGCGGGAGGGCGAACACCGGGGAGCTGTTTTTT
CASSGAGTSGRANTGELFF
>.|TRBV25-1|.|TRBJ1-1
TGTGCCAGCAGTGAGCAGGGCTCCACTGAAGCTTTCTTT
CASSEQGSTEAFF
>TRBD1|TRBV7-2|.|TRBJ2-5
TGTGCCAGCAGTTTCACAGGGGCCAGACCCTTGTACTTC
CASSFTGARPLYF
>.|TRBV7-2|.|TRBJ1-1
TGTGCCAGCAGCCTCCCGGGAGCAATGGAGAATGAAGCTTTCTTT
CASSLPGAMENEAFF
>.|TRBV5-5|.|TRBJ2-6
TGTGCCAGCAGCCTATCACCGTCGTCTGGGGCCAACGTCCTGACTTTC
CASSLSPSSGANVLTF
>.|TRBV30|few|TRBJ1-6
TGTGCCTGGAGTGTACCCGCGGGGTCCTATAATTCACCCCTCCACTTT
CAWSVPAGSYNSPLHF
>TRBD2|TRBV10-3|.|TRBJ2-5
TGTGCCATCAGTCAACCGACTAGCCCTTGGACCCAGTACTTC
CAISQPTSPWTQYF
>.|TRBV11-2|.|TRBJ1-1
TGTGCCAGCAGCCAAGCTCGGGGGATAACCACTGAAGCTTTCTTT
CASSQARGITTEAFF